A selection of T cell receptor beta chains follows, all from one sample in a study of T cell responses to AZD1222 COVID-19 vaccine. Sequencing was performed with immunoSEQ multiplex PCR; in TCRdb, only in-frame clones are kept and a portion is missing. The sample contains 90,000 to 110,000 clones, roughly nine tenths of which appear only once. The sequences come from peripheral blood, collected on day 0 of AZD1222 vaccination. The receptors stem from an adult in good health. Each CDR3 is given with its conserved first and last residue. Each record gives: clone size, J gene, D gene, V gene, CDR3 protein, CDR3 DNA. The D gene is left open where the match is weak. Clone size, where shown, is once, few, many, or a class for clones that have expanded.

>.|TRBJ2-5|.|TRBV30
CAWSVQEETQYF
TGTGCCTGGAGTGTTCAAGAAGAGACCCAGTACTTC
>.|TRBJ1-3|.|TRBV18
CASSRRDRSSGNTIYF
TGTGCCAGCTCACGACGCGACAGGAGCTCTGGAAACACCATATATTTT
>.|TRBJ1-3|.|TRBV7-9
CASSGNSGNTIYF
TGTGCCAGCAGCGGGAACTCTGGAAACACCATATATTTT
>.|TRBJ1-2|.|TRBV5-1
CASSLGPRVGNYGYTF
TGCGCCAGCAGCTTGGGTCCCAGGGTGGGAAACTATGGCTACACCTTC
>.|TRBJ2-4|TRBD2|TRBV4-1
CASSQGLAGIFGIAKNIQYF
TGCGCCAGCAGCCAGGGACTAGCGGGTATTTTTGGTATAGCCAAAAACATTCAGTACTTC
>.|TRBJ2-3|.|TRBV11-3
CASSIDSYTDTQYF
TGTGCCAGCAGCATAGACAGCTACACAGATACGCAGTATTTT
>.|TRBJ1-1|TRBD1|TRBV7-2
CASSLVTGARGTEAFF
TGTGCCAGCAGCTTAGTGACAGGGGCGCGGGGCACTGAAGCTTTCTTT
>.|TRBJ2-5|TRBD2|TRBV5-4
CASSFGGARETQYF
TGTGCCAGCAGCTTCGGGGGGGCGAGGGAGACCCAGTACTTC
>.|TRBJ1-2|TRBD1|TRBV14
CASSQDTGGNGYTF
TGTGCCAGCAGCCAAGATACAGGGGGGAATGGCTACACCTTC
>.|TRBJ1-5|.|TRBV19
CASSIRGTAARQPQHF
TGTGCCAGTAGTATACGGGGGACGGCGGCGCGTCAGCCCCAGCATTTT
>.|TRBJ1-2|.|TRBV5-4
CASRLGESGYTF
TGTGCCAGCAGGCTAGGGGAGTCCGGCTACACCTTC
>.|TRBJ2-5|.|TRBV7-3
CASSLGRGETQYF
TGTGCCAGCAGCTTGGGCAGGGGAGAGACCCAGTACTTC
>.|TRBJ1-5|.|TRBV19
CASSETGGGFGQPQHF
TGTGCCAGTAGTGAGACGGGAGGGGGATTTGGCCAGCCCCAGCATTTT
>.|TRBJ1-1|.|TRBV14
CASSQGPAFTNTEAFF
TGTGCCAGCAGCCAGGGACCTGCTTTTACGAACACTGAAGCTTTCTTT
>.|TRBJ2-2|.|TRBV7-4
CASSFLVGLFPNTGELFF
TGTGCCAGCAGCTTTCTAGTCGGACTTTTTCCGAACACCGGGGAGCTGTTTTTT
>.|TRBJ1-6|TRBD1|TRBV3-1/TRBV3-2
CASRNRQGAGSPLHF
TGTGCCAGCAGAAATCGACAGGGGGCAGGGTCACCCCTCCACTTT
>.|TRBJ2-7|TRBD1|TRBV19
CASSIFGTGEDEQYF
TGTGCCAGTTCTATATTCGGGACAGGGGAGGACGAGCAGTACTTC
>many|TRBJ1-5|TRBD1|TRBV18
CASSPGGAGSNQPQHF
TGTGCCAGCTCCCCAGGGGGGGCAGGAAGCAATCAGCCCCAGCATTTT
>.|TRBJ1-6|TRBD1|TRBV11-2
CASREQGGSPLHF
TGTGCCAGCAGGGAACAGGGGGGATCACCCCTCCACTTT
>.|TRBJ1-1|.|TRBV6-2/TRBV6-3
CASSLNRDTEAFF
TGTGCCAGCAGCCTAAACAGGGACACTGAAGCTTTCTTT
>.|TRBJ2-3|.|TRBV7-3
CASSSGLGQEDTQYF
TGTGCCAGCAGCTCGGGACTCGGGCAGGAAGATACGCAGTATTTT
>.|TRBJ2-7|TRBD1|TRBV11-2
CASRPSTGVYEQYF
TGTGCCAGCAGGCCATCAACAGGGGTTTACGAGCAGTACTTC
>few|TRBJ1-1|.|TRBV7-9
CASSLAANTEAFF
TGTGCCAGCAGCTTAGCAGCGAACACTGAAGCTTTCTTT
>.|TRBJ2-7|TRBD2|TRBV19
CASSIGLAGHSYEQYF
TGTGCCAGTAGTATAGGACTAGCGGGCCACTCCTACGAGCAGTACTTC
>.|TRBJ2-2|.|TRBV19
CASSIDLQGRVTGELFF
TGTGCCAGTAGTATAGATCTCCAGGGGAGAGTGACCGGGGAGCTGTTTTTT
>.|TRBJ2-5|.|TRBV5-4
CASSKYQETQYF
TGTGCCAGCAGCAAGTACCAAGAGACCCAGTACTTC
>.|TRBJ1-2|.|TRBV6-1
CASSERTYVDGYTF
TGTGCCAGCAGTGAAAGGACCTACGTCGATGGCTACACCTTC
>.|TRBJ1-4|.|TRBV18
CASSPTPDNYNEKLFF
TGTGCCAGCTCACCAACTCCAGACAATTATAATGAAAAACTGTTTTTT